The rows below give T cell receptor beta chains drawn from one sample of a study of T cell repertoires in cytomegalovirus infection. Their specific antigens are unknown. TCRdb recomputed calls from the reads with MiXCR, one row per CDR3 protein. The table records about 500,000 distinct CDR3 sequences, about 33% of them present only once. Sequenced material: cultured PBMCs, taken from culture after CMV antigen stimulation. The receptors stem from a human donor in good health (CMV status not recorded). Some clones in this sample may be carry-over from other donors' samples. Both conserved end residues are part of each CDR3. The D gene is left open where the match is weak. Only some rows state a clone size, as once, few, many or a class for expanded clones.

J gene: TRBJ1-1
D gene: NA
clone size: NA
V gene: TRBV7-8
CDR3 DNA: TGTGCCAGCAGCTTAGCAGCAGTGCTGAACACTGAAGCTTTCTTT
CDR3 protein: CASSLAAVLNTEAFF

J gene: TRBJ2-7
D gene: NA
clone size: few
V gene: TRBV7-2
CDR3 DNA: TGTGCCAGCAGCCCGAAAGGCTACGAGCAGTACTTC
CDR3 protein: CASSPKGYEQYF

J gene: TRBJ2-7
D gene: TRBD2
clone size: many
V gene: TRBV28
CDR3 DNA: TGTGCCAGCAGCCGCGATAGCGGGCCCCAACTCTCCTACGAGCAGTACTTC
CDR3 protein: CASSRDSGPQLSYEQYF

J gene: TRBJ1-2
D gene: NA
clone size: NA
V gene: TRBV29-1
CDR3 DNA: TGCAGCGTTGCTCGGCAGGGAAACCTTGGCTACACCTTC
CDR3 protein: CSVARQGNLGYTF

J gene: TRBJ2-5
D gene: TRBD1
clone size: many
V gene: TRBV7-2
CDR3 DNA: TGTGCCAGCAGCATGGCCAGGGACAGGGGAAGAGAGACCCAGTACTTC
CDR3 protein: CASSMARDRGRETQYF

J gene: TRBJ2-2
D gene: TRBD1
clone size: NA
V gene: TRBV6-5
CDR3 DNA: TGTGCCAGCAGTTACTCGAGGGACAGGGCGGCCGGGGAGCTGTTTTTT
CDR3 protein: CASSYSRDRAAGELFF

J gene: TRBJ1-1
D gene: TRBD1
clone size: few
V gene: TRBV12-3/TRBV12-4
CDR3 DNA: TGTGCCAGCAGTTCTCCAGGGGGTCTGAACACTGAAGCTTTCTTT
CDR3 protein: CASSSPGGLNTEAFF

J gene: TRBJ2-3
D gene: NA
clone size: NA
V gene: TRBV10-3
CDR3 DNA: TGTGCCATCAGAACTAGCACAGATACGCAGTATTTT
CDR3 protein: CAIRTSTDTQYF

J gene: TRBJ2-3
D gene: TRBD2
clone size: NA
V gene: TRBV7-9
CDR3 DNA: TGTGCCAGCAGCTCATCACTAGCGGATCCTAGGGCTAGCACAGATACGCAGTATTTT
CDR3 protein: CASSSSLADPRASTDTQYF

J gene: TRBJ2-1
D gene: TRBD2
clone size: NA
V gene: TRBV11-1
CDR3 DNA: TGTGCCAGCAAAGGGACTAACTCCTACAATGAGCAGTTCTTC
CDR3 protein: CASKGTNSYNEQFF

J gene: TRBJ2-7
D gene: NA
clone size: NA
V gene: TRBV19
CDR3 DNA: TGTGCCAGTAGTATTAGGGCCTCTCTGTCCCACGAGCAGTACTTC
CDR3 protein: CASSIRASLSHEQYF

J gene: TRBJ2-5
D gene: TRBD1
clone size: few
V gene: TRBV6-2/TRBV6-3
CDR3 DNA: TGTGCCAGCTCACGCAGGGGGCCACAAGAGACCCAGTACTTC
CDR3 protein: CASSRRGPQETQYF

J gene: TRBJ2-1
D gene: NA
clone size: NA
V gene: TRBV5-3
CDR3 DNA: TGTGCCAGCAATTCGGGAGCTAACAATGAGCAGTTCTTC
CDR3 protein: CASNSGANNEQFF

J gene: TRBJ1-1
D gene: NA
clone size: NA
V gene: TRBV6-5
CDR3 DNA: TGTGCCAGCAGAATTACCGGGACACAGAACACTGAAGCTTTCTTT
CDR3 protein: CASRITGTQNTEAFF

J gene: TRBJ2-7
D gene: TRBD1
clone size: few
V gene: TRBV7-8
CDR3 DNA: TGTGCCAGCAGCCAGGGGGACGAGCAGTACTTC
CDR3 protein: CASSQGDEQYF

J gene: TRBJ2-7
D gene: TRBD2
clone size: NA
V gene: TRBV18
CDR3 DNA: TGTGCCAGCTCACCCGGACTAGCGGGAGGGCTCTACAACGAGCAGTACTTC
CDR3 protein: CASSPGLAGGLYNEQYF

J gene: TRBJ2-1
D gene: TRBD2
clone size: NA
V gene: TRBV19
CDR3 DNA: TGTGCCAGTAGTTCTAGCGGGAGGCCCGACAATGAGCAGTTCTTC
CDR3 protein: CASSSSGRPDNEQFF

J gene: TRBJ1-2
D gene: TRBD1
clone size: NA
V gene: TRBV12-3/TRBV12-4
CDR3 DNA: TGTGCCAGCAGTTTAGCGCCAGGGGGTAGTGGCTACACCTTC
CDR3 protein: CASSLAPGGSGYTF

J gene: TRBJ1-3
D gene: NA
clone size: few
V gene: TRBV19
CDR3 DNA: TGTGCCAGTAGTTCCGGCGCTGGGGAGAAGAACACCATATATTTT
CDR3 protein: CASSSGAGEKNTIYF

J gene: TRBJ2-3
D gene: NA
clone size: few
V gene: TRBV4-2
CDR3 DNA: TGTGCCAGCAGCCAAGACCAAGAGGGCCAAGATACGCAGTATTTT
CDR3 protein: CASSQDQEGQDTQYF

J gene: TRBJ1-2
D gene: NA
clone size: NA
V gene: TRBV24-1
CDR3 DNA: TGTGCCACCAGTGATACCAATACGGATGGCTACACCTTC
CDR3 protein: CATSDTNTDGYTF

J gene: TRBJ2-3
D gene: TRBD2
clone size: few
V gene: TRBV6-5
CDR3 DNA: TGTGCCAGCAGTTACTCGGCGGGAGAAACAGATACGCAGTATTTT
CDR3 protein: CASSYSAGETDTQYF

J gene: TRBJ2-7
D gene: NA
clone size: NA
V gene: TRBV2
CDR3 DNA: TGTGCCAGCGGTGTTTCCGGGACTCAACCCTACGAGCAGTACTTC
CDR3 protein: CASGVSGTQPYEQYF

J gene: TRBJ1-4
D gene: TRBD1
clone size: NA
V gene: TRBV7-9
CDR3 DNA: TGTGCCAGCAGCTTAGATGGGCAGGGGGGTGAAAAACTGTTTTTT
CDR3 protein: CASSLDGQGGEKLFF

J gene: TRBJ2-2
D gene: NA
clone size: NA
V gene: TRBV11-3
CDR3 DNA: TGTGCCAGCAGCCTGCTTTCGGGAGTGAACACCGGGGAGCTGTTTTTT
CDR3 protein: CASSLLSGVNTGELFF

J gene: TRBJ2-1
D gene: NA
clone size: many
V gene: TRBV28
CDR3 DNA: TGTGCCAGCAGTTTCCCCGGAAAGTATGAGCAGTTCTTC
CDR3 protein: CASSFPGKYEQFF

J gene: TRBJ2-2
D gene: TRBD2
clone size: NA
V gene: TRBV12-3/TRBV12-4
CDR3 DNA: TGTGCCAGCAGTTTAGCGGGAGGGCCCACCGGGGAGCTGTTTTTT
CDR3 protein: CASSLAGGPTGELFF

J gene: TRBJ2-1
D gene: TRBD2
clone size: NA
V gene: TRBV19
CDR3 DNA: TGTGCCAGTAGTAGCGGGAGGAATAACAATGAGCAGTTCTTC
CDR3 protein: CASSSGRNNNEQFF

J gene: TRBJ1-1
D gene: NA
clone size: few
V gene: TRBV20-1
CDR3 DNA: TGCAGTGCTAGGGGGGAACTGAACACTGAAGCTTTCTTT
CDR3 protein: CSARGELNTEAFF

J gene: TRBJ1-4
D gene: NA
clone size: many
V gene: TRBV7-2
CDR3 DNA: TGTGCCAGCAGATCCGGGAAGCCGGGAAAACTGTTTTTT
CDR3 protein: CASRSGKPGKLFF

J gene: TRBJ2-3
D gene: TRBD1
clone size: many
V gene: TRBV7-6
CDR3 DNA: TGTGCCAGCAGCTTAGGGGTACCGGGACAGGGCACAGATACGCAGTATTTT
CDR3 protein: CASSLGVPGQGTDTQYF

J gene: TRBJ2-1
D gene: NA
clone size: few
V gene: TRBV7-3
CDR3 DNA: TGTGCCAGCAGCTCCCTAGGACTGTACAATGAGCAGTTCTTC
CDR3 protein: CASSSLGLYNEQFF

J gene: TRBJ1-2
D gene: NA
clone size: few
V gene: TRBV11-2
CDR3 DNA: TGTGCCAGCAGCTCGGCCCCCTCGGACTATGGCTACACCTTC
CDR3 protein: CASSSAPSDYGYTF

J gene: TRBJ2-7
D gene: TRBD2
clone size: NA
V gene: TRBV28
CDR3 DNA: TGTGCCAGCAGTTTAGACGGGAGGGCCTCCGAGCAGTACTTC
CDR3 protein: CASSLDGRASEQYF